The clone carrying this T cell receptor beta chain was counted between two and nine times. Its antigen is undetermined. The V end lost 6 bases, the J end lost 6 bases, and 12 bases lay between the germline ends. This CDR3 is built from 13 residues. Germline values: CDR1 ENHRY, CDR2 SYGVKD. Every TCR beta cDNA library bore unique molecular identifiers. Researchers reported roughly 510,000 cDNA molecules coming from 1 to 10 million T cells. TCRdb re-called the PCR reads with MiXCR, one entry per CDR3 protein. This sample yields a few hundred thousand distinct CDR3 sequences, of which roughly 38% are seen a single time; roughly an eighth belongs to the top ten. This specimen belongs to a study of post-analysis software for immune sequencing data. General study results and limits: In patients, roughly 5 TRBV segments were more frequent than in controls, with TRBV5-6, TRBV5-1 and TRBV20-1 among them.

This sequence originates from a girl under 18 with multiple sclerosis. The sequencing input was blood. This chain links TRBV10-3 with TRBJ1-5, with D hard to call. The CDR3 region has the DNA TGTGCCATCAGCCCGGATATATTTCAGCCCCAGCATTTT. It codes for CAISPDIFQPQHF.